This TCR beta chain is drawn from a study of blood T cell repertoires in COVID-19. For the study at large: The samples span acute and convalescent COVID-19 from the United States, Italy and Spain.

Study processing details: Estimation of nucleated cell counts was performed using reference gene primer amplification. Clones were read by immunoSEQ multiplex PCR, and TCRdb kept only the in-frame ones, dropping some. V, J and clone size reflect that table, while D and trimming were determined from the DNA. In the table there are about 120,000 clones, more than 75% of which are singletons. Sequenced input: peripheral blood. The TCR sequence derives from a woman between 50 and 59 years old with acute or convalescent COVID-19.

The CDR3: CASRQSGGGEQYF. The CDR3 DNA reads as TGTGCCAGCAGACAAAGTGGGGGGGGCGAGCAGTACTTC. The V gene is TRBV27, the J gene TRBJ2-7; 7 bases line up with TRBD2. The V and J ends lost 6 bases and 6 bases, in that order; junction bases with no gene match: 8. From germline, CDR1 is MNHEY and CDR2 SMNVEV (reference sequence). The CDR3 runs 13 residues.